This TCR beta chain is drawn from a study of CD8 T cells in Susac syndrome. Across the study: When blood was collected, patients with Susac syndrome were therapy-naive, were taking corticosteroids, or were receiving intravenous immunoglobulin alone.

RNA in amounts of about 0.5 to 1 ug was reverse transcribed with random hexamers. The TCR beta CDR3 was amplified by immunoSEQ multiplex PCR across 54 Vbeta, 13 Jbeta. TCRdb reanalysed the immunoSEQ multiplex PCR reads using MiXCR and keeps one entry per CDR3 protein. The data hold 170,000 or so distinct CDR3 sequences, with roughly 94% observed a single time. Trimming pared 0 bases from V and 0 bases from J, leaving 15 bases between. This CDR3 comprises 17 residues. CDR1 and CDR2 (germline): DFQATT, SNEGSKA (reference sequence). The sequence derives from a human donor with Susac syndrome. The sequencing sample was made of CD4+ T cells from PBMCs. The chain recombines TRBV20-1 with TRBJ1-5; D is unresolved. CDR3 sequence: CSARDPWADSSNQPQHF. CDR3 nucleotides: TGCAGTGCTAGAGATCCATGGGCAGACTCTAGCAATCAGCCCCAGCATTTT.